A single T cell receptor beta chain is shown here with its context. Antigen unknown. Some clones are missing from TCRdb's copy, which holds only in-frame ones; the method was immunoSEQ multiplex PCR. Among about 73,000 clones listed, about 87% were seen once. This entry belongs to a study of T cell responses to AZD1222 COVID-19 vaccine. Study-level background: Timing groups of about 4 and about 12 weeks for second doses were pooled.

This CDR3 is 16 amino acids long. V lost 11 bases and J 7 bases, leaving 26 bases between the germline ends. The study, taken as a whole, reports: The CD4 TCRs associated with vaccination extended across spike and predominated at 160-218 and 743-854. Receipt of two AZD1222 doses was followed by a rise in Spike-specific TCR breadth and depth. Only five to seven individuals given AZD1222 were seropositive at baseline.

The sequence was collected from an adult in good health. Sequencing used peripheral blood, obtained on day 0 of AZD1222 vaccination. The V call is TRBV23-1, the J call TRBJ2-2, with D possibly being TRBD1 or TRBD2 (6 bases each). TRBV23-1 is an ORF, and what it does is uncertain. The DNA of the CDR3 is TGCGCCCCTAAGGGACACAATAGGGGGGTTGGCGGGGAGCTGTTTTTT. It encodes CAPKGHNRGVGGELFF.